The source of this TCR beta chain is a study of beta chain features in type 1 diabetes. Purity above 95% was achieved in all sorted populations. Per germline, CDR1 MNHEY and CDR2 SMNVEV (reference sequence). There are 15 residues in the CDR3. V was trimmed by 5 bases and J by 1 base, leaving 12 bases between them. Since all of the isolated RNA was reverse transcribed, expressed TCRB transcripts were what got sequenced. This table comes from immunoSEQ multiplex PCR, and its TCRdb copy is limited to in-frame clones, with some not included. Seen here are around 140,000 clones, 10% observed once, and the top ten hold around 1.4%. On this clone: No antigen is known for it.

Study findings and constraints: The naive, central memory and Treg TCRB repertoires looked more alike in patients than they did in healthy donors. Shortening of TCRB CDR3s, moderate but significant, appeared in all four CD4+ subsets of Type 1 diabetes patients. Whether HLA type affects TCRB rearrangement stayed undetermined in the present work.

This TCR was sampled from a man between 18 and 29 years old in good health. This chain uses TRBV27 with TRBJ1-5; D not resolved. The sample comprised naive CD4+ T cells from blood. The CDR3 DNA reads as TGTGCCAGCAGTCCCCAGAGGGAGAGCAATCAGCCCCAGCATTTT. As protein: CASSPQRESNQPQHF.